These 17 T cell receptor beta chains were sequenced from one sample in a study of shared clonotypes between healthy human individuals (dated by TCRdb to between 2020 and 2021). The library relied on the immunoSEQ multiplex PCR assay. The clones in this table, taken by TCRdb from immuneACCESS, are in-frame only. Not every clone is retained; where verified, under half of the shortfall comes from an unresolved V gene, and the cause of the rest is unknown. The sample includes roughly 2,000,000 clones, with 93% observed a single time. The ten largest clonotypes hold roughly 1.7% of the sample. CD8 naive samples consisted of CD45RO-negative cells that were positively selected for CCR7, yielding a CD45RA+CCR7+ population without TemRA cells. Sequencing was performed on naive CD8+ T cells from PBMCs. The sample's cell subset or site label, in plain terms: CD45RA+CCR7+. The origin of the receptors is a man younger than 30 in good health. Some clones in this sample may be carry-over from other donors' samples.

This clone appeared a single time. This chain uses TRBV11-3 with TRBJ2-7; D is unclear. The CDR3 totals 13 residues. Trimming took off 0 bases at V and 3 bases at J, with 6 bases between the two ends. The germline V gene has CDR1 SGHNT and CDR2 YENEEA. The CDR3 region is CASSLELNYEQYF. In nucleotides, the CDR3 is TGTGCCAGCAGCTTAGAACTAAACTACGAGCAGTACTTC.

This clone was counted a single time. CDR3 nucleotide sequence: TGCAGCGCGACCCGGACTAGCGGGGACACAGATACGCAGTATTTT. This codes for CSATRTSGDTDTQYF. The rearrangement joins TRBV29-1 to TRBJ2-3, with 12 bases lining up with TRBD2. The CDR3 totals 15 residues. The ends lost 7 bases at V and 2 bases at J; junction bases unmatched: 7. Per germline, CDR1 SQVTM and CDR2 ANQGSEA.

The rearrangement uses TRBV7-2 and TRBJ2-3; D is undetermined. This CDR3 comprises 14 residues. Germline assignment: CDR1 SGHTA and CDR2 FQGNSA. Trimming shortened V by 4 bases and J by 0 bases, and 8 bases separated the two germline ends. The CDR3 DNA is TGTGCCAGCAGCTCTGGTGGAAGCACAGATACGCAGTATTTT. Amino acids: CASSSGGSTDTQYF. The whole variable domain, filled in from reference TRBV7-2 and TRBJ2-3, reads GAGVSQSPSNKVTEKGKDVELRCDPISGHTALYWYRQSLGQGLEFLIYFQGNSAPDKSGLPSDRFSAERTGGSVSTLTIQRTQQEDSAVYLCASSSGGSTDTQYFGPGTRLTVL.

The V call is TRBV11-3, the J call TRBJ2-7; D remains unclear. CDR1 SGHNT and CDR2 YENEEA come from the germline V gene. This CDR3 has 14 residues. V lost 2 bases, J lost 0 bases, and 8 bases lay in between. CDR3: CASSLSNGSYEQYF. The CDR3 DNA reads TGTGCCAGCAGCTTATCGAACGGCTCCTACGAGCAGTACTTC.

This chain links TRBV4-3 with TRBJ2-7; D is possibly TRBD2 (6 bases). Trimming removed 1 base from V and 5 bases from J, with 15 bases in between. CDR3 length: 15 residues. In germline, CDR1 is LGHNA, CDR2 YSLEER. CDR3 amino acids: CASSQGTGTLDEQYF. Here the CDR3 DNA reads TGCGCCAGCAGCCAAGGTACCGGGACTCTCGACGAGCAGTACTTC.

The J gene is TRBJ1-1, the V gene TRBV4-3; tentative D call: TRBD1 (6 bases). V lost 2 bases and J 1 base, leaving 11 bases between the germline ends. CDR1 and CDR2 (germline): LGHNA, YSLEER. CDR3 size: 15 residues. The CDR3 bases are TGCGCCAGCAGCCAAAGGACAGCGAGGAACACTGAAGCTTTCTTT. This encodes CASSQRTARNTEAFF.

The chain links TRBV7-7 to TRBJ2-5; D gene ambiguous. Germline lookup yields CDR1 SSHAT and CDR2 FNYEAQ (reference sequence). The CDR3 runs to 13 residues. Trimming shortened V by 3 bases and J by 1 base, and 6 bases separated the two germline ends. The CDR3 sequence: CASSFSLQETQYF. CDR3 DNA sequence: TGTGCCAGCAGCTTTTCGCTCCAAGAGACCCAGTACTTC. Together with reference TRBV7-7 and TRBJ2-5, the CDR3 gives the full variable domain: GAGVSQSPRYKVTKRGQDVTLRCDPISSHATLYWYQQALGQGPEFLTYFNYEAQPDKSGLPSDRFSAERPEGSISTLTIQRTEQRDSAMYRCASSFSLQETQYFGPGTRLLVL.

The count of this clone is one. V and J are TRBV2 and TRBJ1-1, with D perhaps matching TRBD1 (5 bases). CDR1 and CDR2 (germline): SNHLY, FYNNEI. The CDR3 loop spans 18 amino acids. The V end lost 4 bases, the J end lost 0 bases, and 21 bases lay between the germline ends. The CDR3: CASSVPPQKRGVNTEAFF. The CDR3 nucleotides are TGTGCCAGCAGTGTCCCCCCTCAGAAAAGGGGCGTGAACACTGAAGCTTTCTTT.

The chain couples TRBV27 to TRBJ1-1; D unresolved. The CDR3 loop spans 16 amino acids. Germline CDR1 and CDR2: MNHEY and SMNVEV (reference sequence). V was trimmed by 5 bases and J by 1 base, leaving 17 bases between them. In DNA, the CDR3 is TGTGCCAGCAGTCCTCTTGGACGGCCCTGGAACACTGAAGCTTTCTTT. Its protein product is CASSPLGRPWNTEAFF.

The CDR3 reads CASSDPERELYQGTDTQYF. The DNA of the CDR3 is TGTGCCAGCAGCGATCCGGAGCGGGAATTATATCAGGGCACAGATACGCAGTATTTT. This chain joins TRBV9 and TRBJ2-3, with 7 bases that match TRBD2. The CDR3 loop spans 19 amino acids. Germline CDR1 reads SGDLS; CDR2 reads YYNGEE. With 3 bases clipped from V and 1 base from J, the junction kept 17 bases outside the gene matches.

This clone was picked up a small number of times. The genes are TRBV30 and TRBJ1-1, with TRBD1 matching 10 bases. V was clipped by 2 bases and J by 1 base; unmatched bases: 4. Germline CDR1 GTSNPN, CDR2 SVGIG (reference sequence). This CDR3 region has 15 residues. The CDR3 DNA sequence: TGTGCCTGGAGTTATTGGGACAGGGGGAACACTGAAGCTTTCTTT. Translated: CAWSYWDRGNTEAFF.

The chain uses TRBV6-5 and TRBJ1-1; D is ambiguous. The ends were cut back, 5 bases at V and 0 bases at J, with 13 bases in the middle. The CDR3 is made up of 15 amino acids. Germline V CDR1 and CDR2: MNHEY, SVGAGI. CDR3 residues: CASSPRAEMNTEAFF. The DNA for the CDR3 is TGTGCCAGCAGTCCCCGGGCAGAGATGAACACTGAAGCTTTCTTT.

The chain employs TRBV6-5 and TRBJ2-3; TRBD1 matches at 8 bases. J lost 4 bases, V lost 2 bases, and 5 bases had no gene match. There are 15 residues in the CDR3. Germline loops: CDR1 MNHEY, CDR2 SVGAGI. CDR3 DNA sequence: TGTGCCAGCAGTTACGGACAGGGTGGCGCAGATACGCAGTATTTT. Protein product: CASSYGQGGADTQYF.

This clone turned up a few times. The chain couples TRBV7-6 to TRBJ1-1; weak D call: TRBD1 (6 bases). Trimming took off 1 base at V and 6 bases at J, with 15 bases between the two ends. The CDR3 is made up of 15 amino acids. Germline CDR1 and CDR2: SGHVS and FNYEAQ. The chain's CDR3 is CASSLVSGVLSEAFF. The CDR3 nucleotides are TGTGCCAGCAGCTTAGTGTCAGGGGTGCTTTCTGAAGCTTTCTTT.

The rearrangement links TRBV6-5 to TRBJ2-7, with 10 bases lining up with TRBD2. CDR1 MNHEY and CDR2 SVGAGI come from the germline V gene. This CDR3 contains 15 residues. J gave up 5 bases and V 5 bases, and 9 bases lay outside the gene matches. This chain's CDR3 is CASSPPSGSVDEQYF. Written as DNA, the CDR3 is TGTGCCAGCAGTCCCCCTAGCGGGAGTGTCGACGAGCAGTACTTC.

V and J are TRBV19 and TRBJ1-1; D is possibly TRBD1 (5 bases). Germline lookup yields CDR1 LNHDA and CDR2 SQIVND (reference sequence). Trimming left V 2 bases short and J 3 bases short, with 10 bases between. The CDR3 has 14 residues. The CDR3 reads CASSIPGRYTEAFF. CDR3 bases: TGTGCCAGTAGTATACCGGGACGGTACACTGAAGCTTTCTTT.

The chain links TRBV5-1 to TRBJ2-7; D is undetermined. V was pared by 0 bases and J by 2 bases, with 12 bases between. The CDR3 length is 15 residues. CDR1 and CDR2 from the germline V gene are SGHRS and YFSETQ. CDR3 loop: CASSLEARTPYEQYF. CDR3 nucleotides: TGCGCCAGCAGCTTGGAAGCCAGAACCCCCTACGAGCAGTACTTC. The full variable domain, rest sourced from reference TRBV5-1 and TRBJ2-7, is KAGVTQTPRYLIKTRGQQVTLSCSPISGHRSVSWYQQTPGQGLQFLFEYFSETQRNKGNFPGRFSGRQFSNSRSEMNVSTLELGDSALYLCASSLEARTPYEQYFGPGTRLTVT.